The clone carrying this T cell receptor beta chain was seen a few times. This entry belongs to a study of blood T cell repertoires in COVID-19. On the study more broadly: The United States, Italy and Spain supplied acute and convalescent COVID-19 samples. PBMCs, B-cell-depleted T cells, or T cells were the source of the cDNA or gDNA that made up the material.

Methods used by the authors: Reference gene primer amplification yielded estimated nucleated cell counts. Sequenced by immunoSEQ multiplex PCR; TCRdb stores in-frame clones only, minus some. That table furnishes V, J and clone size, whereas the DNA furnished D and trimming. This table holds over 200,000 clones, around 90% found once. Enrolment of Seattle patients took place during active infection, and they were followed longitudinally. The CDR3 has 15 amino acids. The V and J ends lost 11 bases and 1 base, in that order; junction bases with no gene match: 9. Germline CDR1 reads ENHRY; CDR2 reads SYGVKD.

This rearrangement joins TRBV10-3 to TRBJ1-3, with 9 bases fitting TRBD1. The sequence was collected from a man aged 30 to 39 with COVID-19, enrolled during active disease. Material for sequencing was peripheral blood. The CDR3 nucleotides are TGTGCCTCGGGACAGGGAGTCAGATCTGGAAACACCATATATTTT. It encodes CASGQGVRSGNTIYF.